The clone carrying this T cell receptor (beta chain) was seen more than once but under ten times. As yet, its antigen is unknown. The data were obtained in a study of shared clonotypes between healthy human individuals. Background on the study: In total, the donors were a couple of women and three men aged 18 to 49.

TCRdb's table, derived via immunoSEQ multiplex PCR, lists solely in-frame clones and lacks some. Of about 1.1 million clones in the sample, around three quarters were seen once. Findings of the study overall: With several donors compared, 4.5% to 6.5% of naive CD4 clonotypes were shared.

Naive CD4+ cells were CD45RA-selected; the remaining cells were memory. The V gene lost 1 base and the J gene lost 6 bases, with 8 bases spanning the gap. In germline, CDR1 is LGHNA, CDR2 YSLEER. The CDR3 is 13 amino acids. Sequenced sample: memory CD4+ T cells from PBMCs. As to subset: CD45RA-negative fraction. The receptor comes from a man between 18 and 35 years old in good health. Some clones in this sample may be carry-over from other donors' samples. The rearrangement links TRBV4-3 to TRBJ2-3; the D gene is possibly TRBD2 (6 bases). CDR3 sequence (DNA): TGCGCCAGCAGCCAAGCGGGAGTGGATACGCAGTATTTT. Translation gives CASSQAGVDTQYF.